The 3 T cell receptor beta chains below were found in one sample sequenced in a study of Ad26.COV2.S vaccination and SARS-CoV-2 variants. The data were produced by immunoSEQ multiplex PCR, yet TCRdb's version contains in-frame clones alone and is incomplete. The sample gives 300,000 to 350,000 clones, around four fifths of which show up once; 2.1% is in the top ten. Treatment here: about 20 received Ad26.COV2.S at low or high dose, single or two shots; about 5 received placebo; per-sample allocation not given. Day 63 after the first vaccine or placebo injection was the time point for sampling. Sequenced material: peripheral blood, taken in a trial of Ad26.COV2.S vaccine versus placebo. These receptors originate from a person between 18 and 65 years old who received the Ad26.COV2.S COVID-19 vaccine or a placebo.

The chain recombines TRBV7-9 with TRBJ1-5; tentatively, D is TRBD1 (6 bases). This CDR3 comprises 16 residues. Per the germline V gene, CDR1 is SEHNR and CDR2 is FQNEAQ (reference sequence). V was clipped by 5 bases and J by 0 bases, with 14 bases between them. CDR3 coding DNA: TGTGCCAGCAGCCCTGGGGGGGCTGATAGCAATCAGCCCCAGCATTTT. Translating it yields CASSPGGADSNQPQHF.

V and J are TRBV27 and TRBJ2-5; 9 bases agree with TRBD1. Per the germline V gene, CDR1 is MNHEY and CDR2 is SMNVEV (reference sequence). The CDR3 extends over 15 amino acids. The ends lost 5 bases at V and 6 bases at J; junction bases unmatched: 10. The CDR3 sequence is CASSPSTGGRQTQYF. The CDR3 DNA follows: TGTGCCAGCAGTCCTTCAACAGGGGGCAGGCAGACCCAGTACTTC.

The chain is built from TRBV6-5 and TRBJ2-6; perhaps TRBD1 as D (5 bases). The V gene's germline CDR1 is MNHEY and CDR2 SVGAGI. The CDR3 loop spans 13 amino acids. V lost 10 bases, J lost 2 bases, and 9 bases lay in between. The CDR3 DNA reads TGTGCCAACAAACAGGCTGGGGCCAACGTCCTGACTTTC. Protein product: CANKQAGANVLTF.